Shown below are 8 T cell receptor beta chains from a single sample sequenced in a study of T cell responses to AZD1222 COVID-19 vaccine. The repertoire was sequenced with immunoSEQ multiplex PCR; TCRdb's copy has only in-frame clones and lacks some. The sample includes 200,000 or so clones, 80% to 95% of them seen just once. Here the sequenced sample was peripheral blood, taken 28 days after the second AZD1222 dose. The receptor source for this set is an adult who received the AZD1222 COVID-19 vaccine.

CDR3 coding DNA: TGTGCCAGCAGTGAAGCGCGTTTTGCGAGATGGAACACTGAAGCTTTCTTT. Protein: CASSEARFARWNTEAFF. The chain has TRBV6-1 and TRBJ1-1, with D unresolved. Germline-derived CDR1 and CDR2 are MNHNS and SASEGT. The CDR3 is 17 amino acids. Trimming stripped 0 bases from V and 1 base from J, with 15 bases between.

The V and J genes are TRBV6-1 and TRBJ2-4; D is possibly TRBD2 (5 bases). Germline V gene data show CDR1 as MNHNS and CDR2 as SASEGT. The CDR3 totals 13 residues. V lost 2 bases to trimming and J lost 9 bases, with 11 bases between them. The CDR3 DNA reads TGTGCCAGCAGTGAATTTCTAGCCGGCATTCAGTACTTC. This encodes CASSEFLAGIQYF.

The chain is built from TRBV7-8 and TRBJ2-7, with D possibly matching TRBD1 (5 bases). This CDR3 contains 12 residues. The germline gives CDR1 SGHVS, CDR2 FQNEAQ. V was trimmed by 5 bases and J by 4 bases, leaving 9 bases between them. CDR3 sequence (DNA): TGTGCCAGCAGCGTTAGGGGTTACGAGCAGTACTTC. Encoded protein: CASSVRGYEQYF.

A few counts support this clone. This rearrangement joins TRBV7-9 to TRBJ1-3; D is ambiguous. Germline lookup yields CDR1 SEHNR and CDR2 FQNEAQ (reference sequence). V was clipped by 3 bases and J by 0 bases, with 9 bases between them. The CDR3 consists of 15 residues. CDR3 coding DNA: TGTGCCAGCAGCTTCCAAGGGAACTCTGGAAACACCATATATTTT. Translated, it gives CASSFQGNSGNTIYF.

The chain employs TRBV24-1 and TRBJ1-5, with 7 nucleotides matching TRBD1. Trimming took 8 bases from V and 5 from J; bases not matched to a gene: 11. Germline CDR1 reads KGHDR; CDR2 reads SFDVKD. This CDR3 has 15 amino acids. CDR3 sequence (DNA): TGTGCCACCACGAAGGGGGCTCGCTGGTATCAGCCCCAGCATTTT. Protein product: CATTKGARWYQPQHF.

The rearrangement uses TRBV19 and TRBJ1-2; TRBD1 matches 10 bases. V gave up 5 bases and J gave up 5 bases; unmatched junction bases: 2. From germline, CDR1 is LNHDA and CDR2 SQIVND (reference sequence). CDR3 length: 13 residues. The CDR3 DNA is TGTGCCAGTAGTCTGGGACAGGGGTATGGCTACACCTTC. Translation: CASSLGQGYGYTF.

The chain uses TRBV15 and TRBJ1-3; D is unresolved. The CDR3 is 14 residues long. Germline loops: CDR1 LNHNV, CDR2 YYDKDF (reference sequence). V was shortened by 0 bases and J by 4 bases, with 7 bases between the two germline ends. The CDR3 DNA follows: TGTGCCACCAGCAGAGATCTGATGGGAAACACCATATATTTT. Its translation is CATSRDLMGNTIYF.

V usage is TRBV18 and J usage is TRBJ1-1; D not certain. The CDR3 is 15 amino acids. Germline CDR1 reads KGHSH; CDR2 reads LQKENI. Deletions cut 3 bases from V and 0 bases from J, with 11 bases between. CDR3 residues: CASSPTMGLNTEAFF. CDR3 sequence (DNA): TGTGCCAGCTCACCTACAATGGGGTTGAACACTGAAGCTTTCTTT.